These 5 T cell receptor beta chains share one sample of origin, sequenced in a study of blood T cell repertoires in COVID-19. Some clones are missing from TCRdb's copy, which holds only in-frame ones; the method was immunoSEQ multiplex PCR. The sample yields approximately 330,000 clones, roughly 88% seen once. The sample taken for sequencing was peripheral blood. Source of these receptors: a woman between 50 and 59 years old with active or convalescent COVID-19.

The chain links TRBV7-9 to TRBJ2-7, with D maybe TRBD1 (6 bases). Germline CDR1 and CDR2: SEHNR and FQNEAQ (reference sequence). The CDR3 is 12 amino acids. The germline V and J ends were trimmed by 4 bases and 6 bases, with 10 bases remaining between them. The CDR3 nucleotides read TGTGCCAGCAGCTCACAGGGCCCCGAGCAGTACTTC. Translation gives CASSSQGPEQYF.

CDR3 region: CASSLNRGGRQPQHF. Here the CDR3 DNA reads TGTGCCAGCAGTTTAAACAGGGGCGGTCGTCAGCCCCAGCATTTT. The chain employs TRBV27 and TRBJ1-5; TRBD1 matches 7 bases. CDR3 length: 15 amino acids. The V and J ends lost 2 bases and 6 bases, in that order; junction bases with no gene match: 7. Germline assignment: CDR1 MNHEY and CDR2 SMNVEV (reference sequence).

The genes are TRBV24-1 and TRBJ2-1, with 7 bases fitting TRBD1. The CDR3 spans 15 residues. V shed 0 bases, J shed 8 bases, and the junction held 6 bases outside the gene matches. Germline CDR1 is KGHDR and CDR2 is SFDVKD. The chain's CDR3 is CATSDLVPGGHEQFF. The CDR3 bases are TGTGCCACCAGTGATTTGGTCCCAGGGGGACATGAGCAGTTCTTC.

The chain uses TRBV4-3 and TRBJ2-3; TRBD2 is a possible D gene (5 bases). Germline V gene lookup returns CDR1 LGHNA and CDR2 YSLEER. The CDR3 is 14 residues long. Trimming removed 3 bases from V and 4 bases from J, with 11 bases in between. DNA for the CDR3: TGCGCCAGCAGCCATGTCGCTAGCCCAGATACGCAGTATTTT. Translating gives CASSHVASPDTQYF.

The chain carries TRBV15 and TRBJ2-2; no clear D gene. V lost 0 bases to trimming and J lost 0 bases, with 5 bases between them. This CDR3 has 15 amino acids. The V gene's germline CDR1 is LNHNV and CDR2 YYDKDF (reference sequence). The CDR3 DNA is TGTGCCACCAGCAGAGATAGCCCGAACACCGGGGAGCTGTTTTTT. Protein sequence: CATSRDSPNTGELFF.